The 31 T cell receptor beta chains below were found in one sample sequenced in a study of cytomegalovirus exposure and HLA in healthy donors. Sequencing used immunoSEQ multiplex PCR; TCRdb keeps in-frame clones, though not all of them. The sample includes roughly 150,000 clones, about 90% seen only once; the top ten take more than 3.5%. Sequenced material: PBMCs. The receptors stem from a man between 18 and 35 years old in good health and CMV-seropositive.

The rearrangement joins TRBV19 to TRBJ2-1, with TRBD1 matching 9 bases. The V gene's germline CDR1 is LNHDA and CDR2 SQIVND (reference sequence). With 1 base clipped from V and 4 bases from J, the junction kept 5 bases outside the gene matches. This CDR3 region has 16 residues. This chain's CDR3 is CASSIAGTGFYNEQFF. The CDR3 bases are TGTGCCAGTAGTATAGCTGGGACAGGGTTTTACAATGAGCAGTTCTTC.

This chain connects TRBV27 to TRBJ2-7; the D gene is possibly TRBD1 (6 bases). Looked up from germline, CDR1 is MNHEY and CDR2 is SMNVEV (reference sequence). CDR3 length: 14 amino acids. Trimming cost V 8 bases and J 3 bases, with 17 bases left between them. For the CDR3, the DNA is TGTGCCAGCCGACCAGGGGACATACTCTACGAGCAGTACTTC. Translation gives CASRPGDILYEQYF.

The rearrangement uses TRBV15 and TRBJ2-7; 7 nucleotides line up with TRBD1. Germline V gene data show CDR1 as LNHNV and CDR2 as YYDKDF (reference sequence). With 0 bases clipped from V and 3 bases from J, the junction kept 5 bases outside the gene matches. The CDR3 is made up of 15 amino acids. In DNA, the CDR3 is TGTGCCACCAGCAGAGATATGGGACAGAGCTACGAGCAGTACTTC. Protein product: CATSRDMGQSYEQYF.

This chain links TRBV11-3 with TRBJ2-6, with TRBD2 matching over 7 bases. The CDR3 covers 13 residues. V lost 8 bases and J lost 2; bases outside the gene matches: 0. CDR1 and CDR2 from the germline V gene are SGHNT and YENEEA. The CDR3 coding sequence is TGTGCCAGCGGGGGGGCTGGGGCCAACGTCCTGACTTTC. This translates into CASGGAGANVLTF.

The V call is TRBV5-6, the J call TRBJ2-7; D not certain. With 2 bases removed from V and 1 base from J, the gap between germline ends came to 10 bases. CDR3 length: 14 amino acids. In germline, CDR1 is SGHDT, CDR2 YYEEEE. The CDR3 protein is CASSLTGSSYEQYF. The CDR3 DNA reads as TGTGCCAGCAGCTTAACCGGGTCTTCCTACGAGCAGTACTTC. Full variable domain (rest looked up from reference TRBV5-6 and TRBJ2-7): DAGVTQSPTHLIKTRGQQVTLRCSPKSGHDTVSWYQQALGQGPQFIFQYYEEEERQRGNFPDRFSGHQFPNYSSELNVNALLLGDSALYLCASSLTGSSYEQYFGPGTRLTVT.

This clone has only a few counts. The V gene is TRBV4-1, the J gene TRBJ1-1; D possibly corresponds to TRBD1 (5 bases). Between the trimmed V and J ends, which lost 4 bases and 5 bases, there was a span of 14 bases. Germline V CDR1 and CDR2: MGHRA, YSYEKL. CDR3 length equals 14 residues. The CDR3 DNA sequence: TGCGCCAGCAGCCGAGGGACTTGGGGTACTGAAGCTTTCTTT. It encodes CASSRGTWGTEAFF.

The chain recombines TRBV20-1 with TRBJ1-2; 7 nucleotides match TRBD1. J gave up 7 bases and V 2 bases, and 1 base lay outside the gene matches. This CDR3 region has 11 residues. Germline CDR1 reads DFQATT; CDR2 reads SNEGSKA (reference sequence). The chain's CDR3 is CSARNRGGYTF. CDR3 bases: TGCAGTGCTAGAAACAGGGGTGGCTACACCTTC.

This clone was seen a single time. The chain recombines TRBV28 with TRBJ1-2; tentatively, D is TRBD1 (6 bases). This CDR3 contains 14 residues. The V and J ends lost 3 bases and 6 bases respectively, with 14 bases between them. The germline CDR1 and CDR2 sequences are MDHEN and SYDVKM. The DNA of the CDR3 is TGTGCCAGCAGTTTTGGGCAGGGGAGCCATGGCTACACCTTC. Amino acid sequence: CASSFGQGSHGYTF.

The gene calls are TRBV15 and TRBJ2-5, with TRBD1 matching over 9 bases. The CDR3 has 17 amino acids. Germline V gene sequence: CDR1 LNHNV, CDR2 YYDKDF (reference sequence). The V segment lost 1 base and the J segment 5 bases; nucleotides outside the gene matches: 11. The CDR3 bases are TGTGCCACCAGCAGAGGATTTGGAGACAGGGGGATCGAGACCCAGTACTTC. It yields the protein CATSRGFGDRGIETQYF.

This sequence joins TRBV5-1 and TRBJ2-2; perhaps TRBD2 as D (6 bases). V gave up 0 bases and J gave up 4 bases, with 19 bases separating them. The length of the CDR3 is 18 residues. The germline V gene encodes CDR1 SGHRS and CDR2 YFSETQ. CDR3 residues: CASSLAPATSMGTGELFF. CDR3 nucleotide sequence: TGCGCCAGCAGCTTGGCCCCCGCTACTAGCATGGGCACCGGGGAGCTGTTTTTT.

The gene calls are TRBV5-1 and TRBJ2-2, with D uncertain. This CDR3 is 16 amino acids long. Per germline, CDR1 SGHRS and CDR2 YFSETQ. Trimming removed 0 bases from V and 6 bases from J, with 15 bases in between. In DNA, the CDR3 is TGCGCCAGCAGCTTGGGCGAGAATAACTTTCCCGGGGAGCTGTTTTTT. Translation: CASSLGENNFPGELFF.

Here the CDR3 DNA reads TGTGCCAGCAGCTTAGGGACTCGGAAAGAAGAGACCCAGTACTTC. It codes for CASSLGTRKEETQYF. The chain carries TRBV7-9 and TRBJ2-5; possible D gene TRBD2, 5 bases. V was clipped by 1 base and J by 3 bases, with 12 bases between them. CDR3 length: 15 residues. Per germline, CDR1 SEHNR and CDR2 FQNEAQ (reference sequence).

V is TRBV14 and J is TRBJ2-7; tentatively, D is TRBD1 (5 bases). CDR1 SGHDN and CDR2 FVKESK come from the germline V gene. This CDR3 is 14 amino acids long. V lost 4 bases and J 4 bases, leaving 14 bases between the germline ends. The CDR3 here is CASSPRYTGYEQYF. DNA of the CDR3: TGTGCCAGCAGCCCCCGATACACAGGATACGAGCAGTACTTC.

This clone appeared a single time. This chain joins TRBV27 and TRBJ2-3, with 7 positions matching TRBD2. The ends lost 0 bases at V and 6 bases at J; junction bases unmatched: 6. Germline V gene data show CDR1 as MNHEY and CDR2 as SMNVEV (reference sequence). The CDR3 is 15 residues long. CDR3 region: CASSLSWGGKDTQYF. CDR3 DNA sequence: TGTGCCAGCAGTTTATCGTGGGGAGGGAAGGATACGCAGTATTTT.

The chain uses TRBV19 and TRBJ2-7; TRBD2 matches at 11 bases. The germline V gene encodes CDR1 LNHDA and CDR2 SQIVND (reference sequence). This CDR3 is built from 17 residues. V was clipped by 4 bases and J by 2 bases; unmatched bases: 10. Written as DNA, the CDR3 is TGTGCCAGTAGTACCGAATTTGGGACTAGCGGCACCTACGAGCAGTACTTC. The encoded protein is CASSTEFGTSGTYEQYF.

V is TRBV9 and J is TRBJ2-7; TRBD2 aligns across 10 bases. The length of the CDR3 is 16 residues. Germline CDR1 is SGDLS and CDR2 is YYNGEE. V shed 3 bases, J shed 0 bases, and the junction held 6 bases outside the gene matches. The CDR3 is CASSATGTSVSYEQYF. The CDR3 bases are TGTGCCAGCAGCGCAACCGGGACTAGCGTCTCCTACGAGCAGTACTTC.

In this sample, this clone turned up a few times. The gene calls are TRBV6-1 and TRBJ2-1; 7 bases map to TRBD2. The V and J ends lost 4 bases and 5 bases, in that order; junction bases with no gene match: 5. CDR3 length: 14 residues. Germline CDR1 MNHNS, CDR2 SASEGT. DNA of the CDR3: TGTGCCAGCAGTGGGGGGGGAGACCACAATGAGCAGTTCTTC. Its protein product is CASSGGGDHNEQFF.

This sequence joins TRBV27 and TRBJ2-2; D is uncertain. Between the trimmed V and J ends, which lost 5 bases and 4 bases, there was a span of 14 bases. The CDR3 covers 15 residues. The germline gives CDR1 MNHEY, CDR2 SMNVEV (reference sequence). CDR3 loop: CASSQSGRGTGELFF. For the CDR3, the DNA is TGTGCCAGCAGTCAGTCTGGTCGAGGCACCGGGGAGCTGTTTTTT.

CDR3 sequence (DNA): TGTGCCAGCGGGACACAGGGGTCAGGGTATGGCTACACCTTC. Protein product: CASGTQGSGYGYTF. The V call is TRBV6-5, the J call TRBJ1-2; 7 nucleotides line up with TRBD1. From germline, CDR1 is MNHEY and CDR2 SVGAGI. The trim removed 8 bases at V and 5 bases at J, leaving 11 bases unmatched. The CDR3 has 14 residues.

The gene calls are TRBV5-1 and TRBJ2-2, with D maybe TRBD2 (7 bases). This CDR3 spans 16 amino acids. Trimming removed 0 bases from V and 5 bases from J, with 14 bases in between. Germline lookup yields CDR1 SGHRS and CDR2 YFSETQ. The CDR3 DNA sequence: TGCGCCAGCAGCTTGGCCGCGGGGGCTGGGACCGGGGAGCTGTTTTTT. Its protein product is CASSLAAGAGTGELFF.

The chain uses TRBV27 and TRBJ2-1; 8 nucleotides match TRBD1. There are 16 residues in the CDR3. Germline CDR1 is MNHEY and CDR2 is SMNVEV (reference sequence). With V trimmed by 6 bases and J by 2 bases, 9 bases remained unmatched. CDR3 DNA sequence: TGTGCCAGCAGCCGGGGGTCAGGGGGCACCTACAATGAGCAGTTCTTC. Translating gives CASSRGSGGTYNEQFF.

The gene calls are TRBV6-1 and TRBJ2-2, with D perhaps TRBD1 (6 bases). The CDR3 extends over 15 amino acids. V was clipped by 6 bases and J by 4 bases, with 15 bases between them. Germline V gene sequence: CDR1 MNHNS, CDR2 SASEGT. The CDR3 DNA reads TGTGCCAGCAGCCCCCCGGGACAACTCACCGGGGAGCTGTTTTTT. Translation: CASSPPGQLTGELFF.

J is TRBJ2-3 and V is TRBV7-3; 12 bases align to TRBD2. V was clipped by 9 bases and J by 4 bases; unmatched bases: 5. This CDR3 spans 14 amino acids. CDR1 and CDR2 from the germline V gene are SGHTA and FQGTGA. CDR3 DNA sequence: TGTGCCAGTGCCGGGACTAGCGGGTCAGATACGCAGTATTTT. The encoded protein is CASAGTSGSDTQYF. Variable domain in full (rest from reference TRBV7-3 and TRBJ2-3): GAGVSQTPSNKVTEKGKYVELRCDPISGHTALYWYRQSLGQGPEFLIYFQGTGAADDSGLPNDRFFAVRPEGSVSTLKIQRTERGDSAVYLCASAGTSGSDTQYFGPGTRLTVL.

V is TRBV2 and J is TRBJ2-6; D gene unclear. V was shortened by 1 base and J by 1 base, with 5 bases between the two germline ends. This CDR3 has 15 amino acids. Germline V gives CDR1 SNHLY, CDR2 FYNNEI. The CDR3 protein is CASSEVGSGANVLTF. Here the CDR3 DNA reads TGTGCCAGCAGTGAAGTCGGGTCTGGGGCCAACGTCCTGACTTTC. The full variable domain, its missing parts supplied by reference TRBV2 and TRBJ2-6, is EPEVTQTPSHQVTQMGQEVILRCVPISNHLYFYWYRQILGQKVEFLVSFYNNEISEKSEIFDDQFSVERPDGSNFTLKIRSTKLEDSAMYFCASSEVGSGANVLTFGAGSRLTVL.

V gene TRBV13 combines with J gene TRBJ2-1; 11 bases line up with TRBD2. Losses at the gene ends were 0 bases for V and 13 bases for J; bases not matched to a gene: 8. Germline V gene data show CDR1 as PRHDT and CDR2 as FYEKMQ (reference sequence). This CDR3 is 15 amino acids long. The CDR3 DNA reads TGTGCCAGCAGCTTAGGGACCGGGACTAGCGGAACTCAGTTCTTC. This encodes CASSLGTGTSGTQFF.

This chain connects TRBV28 to TRBJ2-5; possible D gene TRBD1, 6 bases. The ends were cut back, 3 bases at V and 6 bases at J, with 17 bases in the middle. This CDR3 comprises 15 residues. Germline CDR1 is MDHEN and CDR2 is SYDVKM. CDR3 DNA: TGTGCCAGCAGTTTGATGTACAGGGATGGGAAGACCCAGTACTTC. Translated, it gives CASSLMYRDGKTQYF.

In this sample, this clone turned up once. V gene TRBV30 combines with J gene TRBJ2-1; 7 bases map to TRBD1. Germline-derived CDR1 and CDR2 are GTSNPN and SVGIG (reference sequence). This CDR3 has 14 residues. V shed 1 base and J 7 bases; nucleotides not matched to a gene: 7. DNA of the CDR3: TGTGCCTGGAGTGATATGACAGGGTGGAATGAGCAGTTCTTC. Amino acid sequence: CAWSDMTGWNEQFF.

The chain uses TRBV4-2 and TRBJ2-5; weak D call: TRBD1 (6 bases). The germline gives CDR1 LGHNA, CDR2 YNFKEQ. The CDR3 covers 14 residues. Between the trimmed V and J ends, which lost 2 bases and 2 bases, there was a span of 9 bases. CDR3 protein: CASSQNRDQETQYF. The CDR3 DNA sequence: TGTGCCAGCAGCCAAAACAGGGATCAAGAGACCCAGTACTTC.

This chain joins TRBV19 and TRBJ2-1; 7 nucleotides agree with TRBD1. Germline CDR1 is LNHDA and CDR2 is SQIVND (reference sequence). CDR3 size: 17 residues. With 4 bases clipped from V and 9 bases from J, the junction kept 18 bases outside the gene matches. In DNA, the CDR3 is TGTGCCAGTAGTACAAAACTAGGGGGCCAGGGATATGGTGAGCAGTTCTTC. Encoded protein: CASSTKLGGQGYGEQFF.

This clone was picked up one time. The chain joins TRBV7-9 to TRBJ2-5, with TRBD1 identical over 7 bases. CDR1 and CDR2 from the germline V gene are SEHNR and FQNEAQ (reference sequence). V lost 4 bases and J lost 0; bases outside the gene matches: 5. The CDR3 spans 15 residues. CDR3 residues: CASSSDRTHQETQYF. For the CDR3, the DNA is TGTGCCAGCAGCTCGGACAGGACACACCAAGAGACCCAGTACTTC.

This rearrangement joins TRBV11-3 to TRBJ2-7; weak D call: TRBD2 (5 bases). In germline, CDR1 is SGHNT, CDR2 YENEEA. V was shortened by 8 bases and J by 2 bases, with 19 bases between the two germline ends. The CDR3 is 15 amino acids. This chain's CDR3 is CASETRFGSTYEQYF. For the CDR3, the DNA is TGTGCCAGCGAAACTAGATTCGGTAGTACCTACGAGCAGTACTTC.